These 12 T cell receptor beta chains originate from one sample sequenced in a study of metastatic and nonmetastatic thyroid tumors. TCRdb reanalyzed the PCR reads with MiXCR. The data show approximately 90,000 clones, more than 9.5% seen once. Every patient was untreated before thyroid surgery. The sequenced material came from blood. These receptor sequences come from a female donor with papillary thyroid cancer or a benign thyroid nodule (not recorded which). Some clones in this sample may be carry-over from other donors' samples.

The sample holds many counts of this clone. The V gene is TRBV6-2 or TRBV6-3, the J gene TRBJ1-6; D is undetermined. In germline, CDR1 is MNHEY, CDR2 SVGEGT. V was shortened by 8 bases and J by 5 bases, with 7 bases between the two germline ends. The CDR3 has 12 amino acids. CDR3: CASGRDNSPLHF. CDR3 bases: TGTGCCAGCGGCAGAGATAATTCACCCCTCCACTTT.

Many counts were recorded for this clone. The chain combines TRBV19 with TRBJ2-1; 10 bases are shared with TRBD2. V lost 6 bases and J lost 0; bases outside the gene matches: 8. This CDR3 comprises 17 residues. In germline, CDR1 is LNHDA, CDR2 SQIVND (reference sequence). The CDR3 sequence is CASRRLAGRNSYNEQFF. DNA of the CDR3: TGTGCCAGTAGGCGACTAGCGGGCCGAAACTCCTACAATGAGCAGTTCTTC.

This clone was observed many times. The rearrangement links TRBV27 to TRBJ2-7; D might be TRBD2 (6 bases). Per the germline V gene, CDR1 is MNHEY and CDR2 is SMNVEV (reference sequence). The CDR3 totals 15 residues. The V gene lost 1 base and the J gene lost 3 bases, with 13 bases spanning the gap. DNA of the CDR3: TGTGCCAGCAGTTTATTTTCGGGAGAACACTACGAGCAGTACTTC. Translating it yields CASSLFSGEHYEQYF.

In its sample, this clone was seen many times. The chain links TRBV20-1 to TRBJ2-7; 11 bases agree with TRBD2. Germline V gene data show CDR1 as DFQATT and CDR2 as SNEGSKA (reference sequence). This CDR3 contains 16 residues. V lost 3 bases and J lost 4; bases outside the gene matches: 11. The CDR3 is CSASGLAGGPSYEQYF. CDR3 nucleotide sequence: TGCAGTGCTAGCGGTTTAGCGGGAGGGCCGAGTTACGAGCAGTACTTC.

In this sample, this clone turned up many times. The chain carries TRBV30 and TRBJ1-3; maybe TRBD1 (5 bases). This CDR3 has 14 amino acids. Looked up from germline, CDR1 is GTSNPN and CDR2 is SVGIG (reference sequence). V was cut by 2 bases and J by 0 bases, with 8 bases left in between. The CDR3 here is CAWSSGGSGNTIYF. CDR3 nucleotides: TGTGCCTGGAGTTCCGGGGGCTCTGGAAACACCATATATTTT. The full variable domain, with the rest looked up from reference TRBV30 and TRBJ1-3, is SQTIHQWPATLVQPVGSPLSLECTVEGTSNPNLYWYRQAAGRGLQLLFYSVGIGQISSEVPQNLSASRPQDRQFILSSKKLLLSDSGFYLCAWSSGGSGNTIYFGEGSWLTVV.

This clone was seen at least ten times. The CDR3 DNA is TGTGCCAGCAGTAGAACTAGCGGGAGTAGGACCGGGGAGCTGTTTTTT. It encodes CASSRTSGSRTGELFF. This sequence joins TRBV28 and TRBJ2-2, with 11 nucleotides matching TRBD2. The CDR3 covers 16 residues. J was trimmed by 5 bases and V by 5 bases; bases with no gene match: 7. Germline V gene lookup returns CDR1 MDHEN and CDR2 SYDVKM.

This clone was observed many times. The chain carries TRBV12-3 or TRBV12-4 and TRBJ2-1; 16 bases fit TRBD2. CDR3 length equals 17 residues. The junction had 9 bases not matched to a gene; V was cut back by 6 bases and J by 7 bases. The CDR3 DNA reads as TGTGCCAGCAGCCCACGGGGACTAGCGGGAGGGTTAAATGAGCAGTTCTTC. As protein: CASSPRGLAGGLNEQFF.

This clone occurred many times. This CDR3 reads CASSLEPAYEQYF. In DNA, the CDR3 is TGTGCCAGCAGCTTGGAACCAGCCTACGAGCAGTACTTC. The rearrangement links TRBV5-4 to TRBJ2-7; D is unresolved. CDR3 length: 13 residues. Trimming removed 0 bases at V and 2 bases at J, with 6 bases between. CDR1 and CDR2 from the germline V gene are SGHNT and YYREEE (reference sequence).

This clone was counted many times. CDR3 protein: CASSTGDRENTEAFF. The CDR3 DNA sequence: TGTGCCAGTAGTACTGGGGACAGGGAGAACACTGAAGCTTTCTTT. The rearrangement links TRBV19 to TRBJ1-1, with 9 bases matching TRBD1. The CDR3 consists of 15 residues. Germline-derived CDR1 and CDR2 are LNHDA and SQIVND (reference sequence). V shed 4 bases and J 1 base; nucleotides not matched to a gene: 4.

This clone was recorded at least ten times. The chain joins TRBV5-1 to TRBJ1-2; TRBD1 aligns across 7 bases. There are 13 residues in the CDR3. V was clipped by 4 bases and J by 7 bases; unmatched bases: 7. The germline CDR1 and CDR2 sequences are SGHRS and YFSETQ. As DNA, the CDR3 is TGCGCCAGCAGCCTCCAGGGGGAGGGTGGCTACACCTTC. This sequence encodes CASSLQGEGGYTF. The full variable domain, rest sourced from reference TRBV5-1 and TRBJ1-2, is KAGVTQTPRYLIKTRGQQVTLSCSPISGHRSVSWYQQTPGQGLQFLFEYFSETQRNKGNFPGRFSGRQFSNSRSEMNVSTLELGDSALYLCASSLQGEGGYTFGSGTRLTVV.

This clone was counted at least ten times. CDR3 nucleotide sequence: TGCGCCAGCAGCCAAGAGTCTCTTTTCTACGAGCAGTACTTC. Translation: CASSQESLFYEQYF. The rearrangement joins TRBV4-1 to TRBJ2-7; D is unresolved. CDR1 and CDR2 from the germline V gene are MGHRA and YSYEKL. Deletions cut 0 bases from V and 3 bases from J, with 9 bases between. The CDR3 spans 14 residues.

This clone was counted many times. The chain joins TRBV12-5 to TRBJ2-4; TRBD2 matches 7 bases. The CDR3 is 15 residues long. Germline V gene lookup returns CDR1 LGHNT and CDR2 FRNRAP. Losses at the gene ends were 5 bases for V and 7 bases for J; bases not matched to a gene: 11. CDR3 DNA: TGTGCTAGTGGTCTGTCCGAGGTGGGGGGGAACATTCAGTACTTC. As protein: CASGLSEVGGNIQYF.